The 12 T cell receptor beta chains below all came from one sample that was sequenced in a study of cytotoxic CD8 clonotypes in ibrutinib-treated CLL. The protocol was immunoSEQ multiplex PCR, while the TCRdb copy is restricted to in-frame clones and leaves out a portion. The top ten hold 28% of the sample, which has approximately 33,000 clones, roughly three quarters seen once. Sequenced material: PBMCs, taken before ibrutinib treatment. All receptors derive from a human donor with chronic lymphocytic leukemia.

This clone was counted a few times. The chain links TRBV7-2 to TRBJ2-7; 7 bases are a match to TRBD1. With V trimmed by 0 bases and J by 2 bases, 4 bases remained unmatched. CDR1 is SGHTA and CDR2 is FQGNSA in the germline V gene. CDR3 length equals 15 residues. Here the CDR3 reads CASSLAGTAAYEQYF. The DNA for the CDR3 is TGTGCCAGCAGCTTAGCCGGGACAGCCGCCTACGAGCAGTACTTC.

The genes are TRBV27 and TRBJ1-4, with unresolved D. The V end was cut by 5 bases, the J end by 3 bases, with 10 bases between. This CDR3 spans 14 amino acids. CDR1 is MNHEY, CDR2 SMNVEV, per germline (reference sequence). The DNA for the CDR3 is TGTGCCAGCAGTCCCAGGAGGGCTAATGAAAAACTGTTTTTT. It yields the protein CASSPRRANEKLFF. Full variable domain (outside the CDR3, taken from reference TRBV27 and TRBJ1-4): EAQVTQNPRYLITVTGKKLTVTCSQNMNHEYMSWYRQDPGLGLRQIYYSMNVEVTDKGDVPEGYKVSRKEKRNFPLILESPSPNQTSLYFCASSPRRANEKLFFGSGTQLSVL.

This sequence joins TRBV13 and TRBJ2-1, with D uncertain. V was clipped by 5 bases and J by 9 bases, with 17 bases between them. The V gene's germline CDR1 is PRHDT and CDR2 FYEKMQ (reference sequence). The CDR3 sequence is 14 residues long. CDR3 loop: CASSHRVTWLEQFF. For the CDR3, the DNA is TGTGCCAGCAGCCATAGAGTTACCTGGCTTGAGCAGTTCTTC. Full variable domain (missing parts from reference TRBV13 and TRBJ2-1): AAGVIQSPRHLIKEKRETATLKCYPIPRHDTVYWYQQGPGQDPQFLISFYEKMQSDKGSIPDRFSAQQFSDYHSELNMSSLELGDSALYFCASSHRVTWLEQFFGPGTRLTVL.

The chain joins TRBV28 to TRBJ2-6; maybe TRBD1 (6 bases). The germline V and J ends were trimmed by 5 bases and 4 bases, with 12 bases remaining between them. The V gene's germline CDR1 is MDHEN and CDR2 SYDVKM. The CDR3 is 15 amino acids. The CDR3, as DNA: TGTGCCAGCAGTCCCATGGGGGCCGGGGCCAACGTCCTGACTTTC. This gives the protein CASSPMGAGANVLTF.

The rearrangement uses TRBV6-5 and TRBJ2-7; D uncertain. CDR1 is MNHEY, CDR2 SVGAGI, per germline. The CDR3 has 13 residues. V was clipped by 5 bases and J by 3 bases, with 11 bases between them. The CDR3 coding sequence is TGTGCCAGCAGTAAGAACGAACTCTACGAGCAGTACTTC. Protein product: CASSKNELYEQYF.

The chain carries TRBV13 and TRBJ2-7; a weak D match, TRBD1 (5 bases). This CDR3 region has 14 residues. Per germline, CDR1 PRHDT and CDR2 FYEKMQ (reference sequence). Trimming stripped 3 bases from V and 5 bases from J, with 14 bases between. The CDR3 DNA reads as TGTGCCAGCAGCTTTCAGGGTTTAAACAACGAGCAGTACTTC. It codes for CASSFQGLNNEQYF.

J is TRBJ1-2 and V is TRBV9, with 9 bases that match TRBD1. Trimming at V came to 3 bases and at J to 4 bases, leaving 13 bases not matched to a gene. Germline V gives CDR1 SGDLS, CDR2 YYNGEE. This CDR3 contains 17 residues. CDR3 protein: CASSDSLTGGKFYGYTF. The DNA of the CDR3 is TGTGCCAGCAGCGACTCCTTGACAGGGGGTAAATTCTATGGCTACACCTTC.

This sequence joins TRBV4-1 and TRBJ2-7; D not resolved. Germline V lookup: CDR1 MGHRA, CDR2 YSYEKL. This CDR3 is 16 amino acids long. Trimming pared 0 bases from V and 1 base from J, leaving 13 bases between. CDR3 protein: CASSQDNRLVSYEQYF. The CDR3 DNA reads as TGCGCCAGCAGCCAAGATAATCGATTGGTGTCCTACGAGCAGTACTTC.

The rearrangement joins TRBV27 to TRBJ2-3, with D possibly TRBD2 on 6 matching bases. CDR1 and CDR2 (germline): MNHEY, SMNVEV (reference sequence). The CDR3 has 13 residues. V lost 2 bases, J lost 5 bases, and 8 bases lay in between. The CDR3 nucleotides are TGTGCCAGCAGTTTAGGGGGGTTAGATACGCAGTATTTT. Its translation is CASSLGGLDTQYF.

The rearrangement joins TRBV4-1 to TRBJ2-5; 16 bases are a match to TRBD2. The CDR3 length is 18 residues. With V trimmed by 3 bases and J by 2 bases, 6 bases remained unmatched. Germline assignment: CDR1 MGHRA and CDR2 YSYEKL. The CDR3 region has the DNA TGCGCCAGCAGCCAGCAGGGACTAGCGGGAGGGGGACAAGAGACCCAGTACTTC. This encodes CASSQQGLAGGGQETQYF.

The chain employs TRBV5-1 and TRBJ2-2; TRBD2 aligns across 8 bases. The CDR3 spans 14 residues. Germline V gives CDR1 SGHRS, CDR2 YFSETQ. The V segment lost 6 bases and the J segment 7 bases; nucleotides outside the gene matches: 8. CDR3 loop: CASKAGDVIGELFF. Written as DNA, the CDR3 is TGCGCCAGCAAAGCGGGAGATGTAATCGGGGAGCTGTTTTTT.

The chain carries TRBV11-2 and TRBJ1-5; the match to TRBD1 covers 8 bases. CDR3 length equals 16 residues. J gave up 4 bases and V 5 bases, and 10 bases lay outside the gene matches. The germline V gene encodes CDR1 SGHAT and CDR2 FQNNGV. The CDR3 reads CASSPRPGQDNQPQHF. CDR3 nucleotide sequence: TGTGCCAGCAGCCCACGACCGGGACAGGATAATCAGCCCCAGCATTTT. Complete variable domain (other parts from reference TRBV11-2 and TRBJ1-5): EAGVAQSPRYKIIEKRQSVAFWCNPISGHATLYWYQQILGQGPKLLIQFQNNGVVDDSQLPKDRFSAERLKGVDSTLKIQPAKLEDSAVYLCASSPRPGQDNQPQHFGDGTRLSIL.